The next 3 T cell receptor beta chains were all read from a single sample in a study of blood T cell repertoires in COVID-19. Profiling relied on immunoSEQ multiplex PCR, and the TCRdb table lists in-frame clones only, not all of them. The data contain some 320,000 clones, around 87% of them seen just once; the ten biggest clones take up around 8%. Specimen: peripheral blood. These receptors were obtained from a woman aged 45-65 years who had recovered from COVID-19.

Only one count was recorded for this clone. The chain joins TRBV12-3 or TRBV12-4 to TRBJ2-1; TRBD1 is a possible D gene (6 bases). This CDR3 region has 13 residues. The germline V and J ends were trimmed by 6 bases and 3 bases, with 9 bases remaining between them. As DNA, the CDR3 is TGTGCCAGCAGCCCGGACAGCTACAATGAGCAGTTCTTC. It specifies CASSPDSYNEQFF.

This clone occurred a few times. The V gene is TRBV18, the J gene TRBJ1-2; 7 bases are a match to TRBD1. J gave up 1 base and V 6 bases, and 8 bases lay outside the gene matches. The CDR3 runs to 15 residues. Germline V gene data show CDR1 as KGHSH and CDR2 as LQKENI. The CDR3 nucleotides are TGTGCCAGCTCCCCTATTGGACAGGTTAACTATGGCTACACCTTC. Its protein product is CASSPIGQVNYGYTF.

The CDR3 reads CASSTTMRDKETQYF. CDR3 nucleotides: TGTGCCAGCAGTACCACAATGCGGGATAAGGAGACCCAGTACTTC. The rearrangement joins TRBV6-6 to TRBJ2-5; D might be TRBD2 (6 bases). Per germline, CDR1 MNHNY and CDR2 SVGAGI (reference sequence). V gave up 5 bases and J gave up 5 bases, with 18 bases separating them. The CDR3 has 15 amino acids.